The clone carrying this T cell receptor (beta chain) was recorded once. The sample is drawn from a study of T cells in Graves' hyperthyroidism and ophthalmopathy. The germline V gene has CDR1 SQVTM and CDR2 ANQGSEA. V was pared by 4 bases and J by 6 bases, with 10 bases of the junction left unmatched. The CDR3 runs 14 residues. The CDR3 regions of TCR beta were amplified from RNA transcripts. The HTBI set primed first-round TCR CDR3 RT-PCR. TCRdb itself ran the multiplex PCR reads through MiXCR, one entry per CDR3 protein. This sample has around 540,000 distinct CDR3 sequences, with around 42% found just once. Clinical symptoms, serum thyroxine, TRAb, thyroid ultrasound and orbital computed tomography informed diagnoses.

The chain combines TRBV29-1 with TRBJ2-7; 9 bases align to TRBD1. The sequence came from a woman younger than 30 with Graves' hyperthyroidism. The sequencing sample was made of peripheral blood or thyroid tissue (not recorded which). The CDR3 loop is CSVAYGQGFREQYF. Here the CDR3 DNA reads TGCAGCGTTGCTTATGGACAGGGGTTTCGCGAGCAGTACTTC.